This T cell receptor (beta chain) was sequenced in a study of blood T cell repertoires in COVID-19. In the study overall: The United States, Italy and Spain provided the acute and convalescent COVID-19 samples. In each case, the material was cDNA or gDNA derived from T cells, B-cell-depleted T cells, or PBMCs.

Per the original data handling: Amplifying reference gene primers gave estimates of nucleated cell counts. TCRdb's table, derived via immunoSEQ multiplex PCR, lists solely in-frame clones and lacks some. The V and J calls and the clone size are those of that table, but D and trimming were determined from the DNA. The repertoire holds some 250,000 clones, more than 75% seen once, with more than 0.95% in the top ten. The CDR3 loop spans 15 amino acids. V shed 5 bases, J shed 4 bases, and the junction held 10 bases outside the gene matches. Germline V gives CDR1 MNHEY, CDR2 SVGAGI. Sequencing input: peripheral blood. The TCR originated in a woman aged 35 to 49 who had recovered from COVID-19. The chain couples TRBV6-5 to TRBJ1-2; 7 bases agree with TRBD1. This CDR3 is CASSTAGTESYGYTF. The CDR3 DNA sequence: TGTGCCAGCAGTACCGCCGGGACAGAGAGCTATGGCTACACCTTC.